A single sample is the source of the 29 T cell receptor beta chains below, sequenced in a study of T cell repertoires in cytomegalovirus infection. Each CDR3 protein is one row after TCRdb ran MiXCR on the reads. The sample yields around 750,000 distinct CDR3 sequences, around a third seen once. What these receptors recognize is not known. Specimen: cultured CD8+ T cells from PBMCs, collected from culture after CMV antigen stimulation. The receptors shown here come from a human donor in good health (CMV status not recorded). Some clones in this sample may be carry-over from other donors' samples.

This clonotype was picked up a small number of times. V is TRBV10-3 and J is TRBJ2-1; perhaps TRBD1 as D (7 bases). Germline V gene lookup returns CDR1 ENHRY and CDR2 SYGVKD. The V and J ends lost 0 bases and 9 bases respectively, with 9 bases between them. This CDR3 spans 13 amino acids. The CDR3 DNA is TGTGCCATCAGTGAGTCCCAGGGGGGTGAGCAGTTCTTC. Its translation is CAISESQGGEQFF.

This clonotype was found a few times. The chain combines TRBV5-6 with TRBJ2-7; D gene unclear. The CDR3 is 13 residues long. V was shortened by 0 bases and J by 2 bases, with 6 bases between the two germline ends. Per germline, CDR1 SGHDT and CDR2 YYEEEE. Here the CDR3 reads CASSLDRPYEQYF. The CDR3 DNA is TGTGCCAGCAGCTTGGATCGCCCCTACGAGCAGTACTTC. Full variable domain (outside the CDR3, taken from reference TRBV5-6 and TRBJ2-7): DAGVTQSPTHLIKTRGQQVTLRCSPKSGHDTVSWYQQALGQGPQFIFQYYEEEERQRGNFPDRFSGHQFPNYSSELNVNALLLGDSALYLCASSLDRPYEQYFGPGTRLTVT.

The table lists this clonotype with a few counts. In nucleotides, the CDR3 is TGTGCCAGCACCTCCGGGACAGTTAACATTCAGTACTTC. It codes for CASTSGTVNIQYF. The chain has TRBV5-6 and TRBJ2-4, with 7 positions matching TRBD1. From germline, CDR1 is SGHDT and CDR2 YYEEEE. The V segment lost 6 bases and the J segment 7 bases; nucleotides outside the gene matches: 7. This CDR3 has 13 residues.

Note on this clonotype: One end of the junction fails to match germline, which may point to a read error. The chain recombines TRBV2 with TRBJ2-3, with 12 bases that match TRBD2. CDR3 size: 17 residues. CDR1 SNHLY and CDR2 FYNNEI come from the germline V gene. The CDR3 DNA is TGTGCCAACAGTGACGGGCTAGCGGGGGGGCCTGAAGATACGCAGTATTTT. It codes for CANSDGLAGGPEDTQYF.

The chain joins TRBV10-3 to TRBJ2-3; 15 bases are a match to TRBD2. This CDR3 has 15 residues. Losses at the gene ends were 6 bases for V and 5 bases for J; bases not matched to a gene: 3. The V gene's germline CDR1 is ENHRY and CDR2 SYGVKD. CDR3 nucleotides: TGTGCCATCAGAGCGGGACTAGCGGGGGGAGATACGCAGTATTTT. Amino acid sequence: CAIRAGLAGGDTQYF.

In its sample, this clonotype was seen many times. The chain combines TRBV7-6 with TRBJ2-7, with TRBD1 matching 8 bases. The junction had 1 base not matched to a gene; V was cut back by 4 bases and J by 5 bases. The germline V gene has CDR1 SGHVS and CDR2 FNYEAQ. This CDR3 comprises 12 residues. Written as DNA, the CDR3 is TGTGCCAGCAGCTCAGGGGGCAACGAGCAGTACTTC. This gives the protein CASSSGGNEQYF.

The chain joins TRBV2 to TRBJ1-2; D gene ambiguous. Germline-derived CDR1 and CDR2 are SNHLY and FYNNEI. V was clipped by 1 base and J by 5 bases, with 14 bases between them. The CDR3 spans 15 residues. CDR3 in DNA: TGTGCCAGCAGTGAAGGGGCAACCTCTAGGTATGGCTACACCTTC. Protein sequence: CASSEGATSRYGYTF.

This clonotype was seen a handful of times. V gene TRBV4-1 combines with J gene TRBJ1-5, with D maybe TRBD1 (5 bases). Germline CDR1 MGHRA, CDR2 YSYEKL. The CDR3 spans 16 residues. Trimming took off 0 bases at V and 6 bases at J, with 15 bases between the two ends. The CDR3 here is CASSQDGGGGVQPQHF. The CDR3 DNA reads TGCGCCAGCAGCCAAGATGGGGGTGGAGGGGTTCAGCCCCAGCATTTT.

This rearrangement joins TRBV5-4 to TRBJ2-7, with TRBD1 identical over 8 bases. CDR1 is SGHNT and CDR2 is YYREEE in the germline V gene (reference sequence). The CDR3 has 14 residues. The J segment lost 5 bases and the V segment lost 4 bases, leaving 8 bases of the junction unmatched. The CDR3 loop is CASSAHRGSHEQYV. CDR3 DNA: TGTGCCAGCAGCGCGCACAGGGGGAGCCACGAGCAGTACGTC.

This clonotype was seen repeatedly, ten times or more. The J gene is TRBJ2-5, the V gene TRBV7-4; maybe TRBD2 (5 bases). V lost 7 bases and J lost 13, with 16 bases in between. The CDR3 runs to 11 residues. The germline CDR1 and CDR2 sequences are SGHVT and SQSDAQ. Here the CDR3 reads CASNRGPSRYF. CDR3 nucleotides: TGTGCCAGCAACCGCGGGCCCTCGAGGTACTTC.

This clonotype was seen a few times. The gene calls are TRBV7-2 and TRBJ2-3; D possibly matches TRBD1 or TRBD2 (6 bases each). Trimming pared 0 bases from V and 6 bases from J, leaving 13 bases between. The CDR3 loop spans 15 amino acids. The germline CDR1 and CDR2 sequences are SGHTA and FQGNSA. The CDR3 DNA sequence: TGTGCCAGCAGCTTAGCGTGGGGGGCATTGGATACGCAGTATTTT. Translating gives CASSLAWGALDTQYF.

J is TRBJ2-2 and V is TRBV6-5; TRBD2 aligns across 8 bases. This CDR3 is 14 amino acids long. Trimming removed 4 bases from V and 7 bases from J; junction bases left unmatched: 5. The germline gives CDR1 MNHEY, CDR2 SVGAGI. This CDR3 reads CASSSRGGLGELFF. In nucleotides, the CDR3 is TGTGCCAGCAGTTCCCGCGGGGGGCTCGGGGAGCTGTTTTTT.

Written as DNA, the CDR3 is TGCAGCACTCCAGACTTGGCCCAAGAGACCCAGTACTTC. This codes for CSTPDLAQETQYF. The chain has TRBV20-1 and TRBJ2-5; no reliable D call. The germline CDR1 and CDR2 sequences are DFQATT and SNEGSKA (reference sequence). This CDR3 spans 13 amino acids.

The V and J genes are TRBV15 and TRBJ1-4; the D is unclear. The CDR3 totals 20 residues. Germline V gene lookup returns CDR1 LNHNV and CDR2 YYDKDF (reference sequence). V lost 5 bases to trimming and J lost 5 bases, with 30 bases between them. CDR3 nucleotides: TGTGCCACCAGCGCCCCTCTACCATTACGACCCTACCCCCTAAATGAAAAACTGTTTTTT. Its translation: CATSAPLPLRPYPLNEKLFF. The variable domain in full, completed from reference TRBV15 and TRBJ1-4, reads DAMVIQNPRYQVTQFGKPVTLSCSQTLNHNVMYWYQQKSSQAPKLLFHYYDKDFNNEADTPDNFQSRRPNTSFCFLDIRSPGLGDTAMYLCATSAPLPLRPYPLNEKLFFGSGTQLSVL.

This clonotype was counted between two and nine times. V usage is TRBV6-2 or TRBV6-3 and J usage is TRBJ2-7, with D hard to call. Deletions cut 0 bases from V and 2 bases from J, with 8 bases between. The CDR3 consists of 14 residues. Germline V CDR1 and CDR2: MNHEY, SVGEGT. The CDR3 is CASSYSEITYEQYV. CDR3 DNA sequence: TGTGCCAGCAGTTACTCGGAGATCACCTACGAGCAGTACGTC.

This clonotype was seen a few times. The rearrangement joins TRBV24-1 to TRBJ1-1; no firm D call. Trimming removed 2 bases from V and 1 base from J, with 10 bases in between. CDR1 and CDR2 from the germline V gene are KGHDR and SFDVKD. The CDR3 runs 15 residues. The CDR3 region has the DNA TGTGCCACCAGTGATTCCAGGTTCTCGAACACTGAAGCTTTCTTT. Its protein is CATSDSRFSNTEAFF.

This clonotype was seen only once. The J gene is TRBJ1-5, the V gene TRBV19, with 11 bases lining up with TRBD1. Germline CDR1 LNHDA, CDR2 SQIVND (reference sequence). The CDR3 is made up of 20 amino acids. V was clipped by 5 bases and J by 3 bases; unmatched bases: 18. In DNA, the CDR3 is TGTGCCAGTAGTCCCCGAAGGACAGGGGGCGGAAAGGGGGCCAATCAGCCCCAGCATTTT. It yields the protein CASSPRRTGGGKGANQPQHF.

This clonotype was seen once. The CDR3 sequence: CASRRIGGEYEQYF. The CDR3 nucleotides read TGCGCCAGCAGAAGGATTGGGGGGGAGTACGAGCAGTACTTC. This rearrangement joins TRBV5-1 to TRBJ2-7, with 7 bases that match TRBD2. J was trimmed by 4 bases and V by 5 bases; bases with no gene match: 9. CDR3 length equals 14 residues. Germline V gene data show CDR1 as SGHRS and CDR2 as YFSETQ.

This clonotype was observed at least ten times. The rearrangement links TRBV7-2 to TRBJ2-7; D is possibly TRBD2 (6 bases). This CDR3 spans 16 amino acids. The V end lost 5 bases, the J end lost 3 bases, and 20 bases lay between the germline ends. CDR1 is SGHTA, CDR2 FQGNSA, per germline. The CDR3 is CASSISSGTGIYEQYV. The CDR3 DNA sequence: TGTGCCAGCAGCATATCATCCGGGACTGGGATCTACGAGCAGTACGTC.

On this clonotype itself: One junction end does not reproduce the germline sequence, and a read error may be involved. The CDR3: CASSLAPMNTEASF. The DNA of the CDR3 is TGTGCCAGCAGTTTAGCGCCGATGAACACTGAAGCTTCCTTT. V and J are TRBV12-3 or TRBV12-4 and TRBJ1-1, with unresolved D. This CDR3 region has 14 residues.

This chain links TRBV25-1 with TRBJ1-1, with D perhaps TRBD1 (6 bases). Per germline, CDR1 MGHDK and CDR2 SYGVNS. The CDR3 is 19 amino acids. Trimming removed 1 base from V and 3 bases from J, with 24 bases in between. In DNA, the CDR3 is TGTGCCAGCAGTGAATTCCTCCCTGACCCGAAAACAGGGTACACTGAAGCTTTCTTT. Translated: CASSEFLPDPKTGYTEAFF.

This clonotype was detected only a few times. The rearrangement links TRBV28 to TRBJ1-5; possible D gene TRBD1, 5 bases. The ends were cut back, 6 bases at V and 4 bases at J, with 16 bases in the middle. The length of the CDR3 is 15 residues. Germline V gene data show CDR1 as MDHEN and CDR2 as SYDVKM. The CDR3 spells CASREGTDRNQPQHF. The CDR3 coding sequence is TGTGCCAGCAGGGAAGGGACGGACCGAAATCAGCCCCAGCATTTT.

The J gene is TRBJ2-3, the V gene TRBV6-2 or TRBV6-3; the D is unclear. Trimming stripped 4 bases from V and 2 bases from J, with 16 bases between. Germline V gives CDR1 MNHEY, CDR2 SVGEGT. CDR3 size: 16 residues. The CDR3 loop is CASSFLSPSDTDTQYF. CDR3 sequence (DNA): TGTGCCAGCAGTTTCCTCAGCCCGTCGGACACAGATACGCAGTATTTT.

The rearrangement links TRBV19 to TRBJ2-3; 10 nucleotides agree with TRBD2. Germline V gene sequence: CDR1 LNHDA, CDR2 SQIVND (reference sequence). This CDR3 spans 15 amino acids. V dropped 7 bases and J dropped 9; count of bases not matched to a gene: 13. Here the CDR3 reads CASTLSGGAWETQYF. CDR3 nucleotides: TGTGCCAGTACCCTGAGCGGGGGGGCCTGGGAGACGCAGTATTTT.

V gene TRBV2 combines with J gene TRBJ1-1; D possibly corresponds to TRBD1 (6 bases). The length of the CDR3 is 16 residues. CDR1 SNHLY and CDR2 FYNNEI come from the germline V gene. V was pared by 3 bases and J by 3 bases, with 17 bases between. The CDR3 loop reads CASSDGDRYFHTEAFF. The CDR3, as DNA: TGTGCCAGCAGTGACGGTGACAGGTATTTCCACACTGAAGCTTTCTTT. Using reference TRBV2 and TRBJ1-1 for the parts outside the CDR3, the full variable domain is EPEVTQTPSHQVTQMGQEVILRCVPISNHLYFYWYRQILGQKVEFLVSFYNNEISEKSEIFDDQFSVERPDGSNFTLKIRSTKLEDSAMYFCASSDGDRYFHTEAFFGQGTRLTVV.

The rearrangement joins TRBV7-9 to TRBJ2-6, with D perhaps matching TRBD1 (5 bases). The CDR3 is 15 amino acids. Germline V gives CDR1 SEHNR, CDR2 FQNEAQ (reference sequence). V dropped 3 bases and J dropped 4 bases, with 10 bases sitting between them. The CDR3, as DNA: TGTGCCAGCAGCTTGGTGGGGCGAGGGGCCAACGTCCTGACTTTC. Amino acid sequence: CASSLVGRGANVLTF.

In this sample, this clonotype turned up a few times. The chain couples TRBV6-1 to TRBJ2-1; 10 bases line up with TRBD1. V shed 3 bases and J 4 bases; nucleotides not matched to a gene: 3. The CDR3 spans 15 residues. The germline CDR1 and CDR2 sequences are MNHNS and SASEGT. CDR3 DNA: TGTGCCAGCAGTGAGGACAGGGGGAGGTACAATGAGCAGTTCTTC. This codes for CASSEDRGRYNEQFF.

This clonotype was observed a handful of times. The chain recombines TRBV28 with TRBJ2-7; D perhaps matches TRBD1 (6 bases). This CDR3 is built from 16 residues. Germline assignment: CDR1 MDHEN and CDR2 SYDVKM. With 4 bases removed from V and 1 base from J, the gap between germline ends came to 17 bases. This CDR3 is CASSSPRGWGSYEQYV. As DNA, the CDR3 is TGTGCCAGCAGTTCACCCAGGGGTTGGGGATCCTACGAGCAGTACGTC.

This clonotype has more than one count but fewer than ten. The chain couples TRBV19 to TRBJ1-6; 10 bases agree with TRBD1. The CDR3 is 14 residues long. Germline values: CDR1 LNHDA, CDR2 SQIVND (reference sequence). J gave up 7 bases and V 3 bases, and 0 bases lay outside the gene matches. The CDR3 reads CASSMGQGNSPLHF. CDR3 nucleotide sequence: TGTGCCAGTAGTATGGGACAGGGGAATTCACCCCTCCACTTT.